The 30 T cell receptor beta chains below were found in one sample sequenced in a study of cytomegalovirus exposure and HLA in healthy donors (dated by TCRdb to the late 2010s). Library prep was done by the immunoSEQ multiplex PCR assay. For the multiplex PCR, a mixture combining 60 forward primers for TCR Vbeta segments and 13 reverse primers for TCR Jbeta segments was used. Drawn from immuneACCESS, this table holds only the in-frame rearrangements with V and J called that TCRdb kept. Clones are partly lost; checked studies trace under half to an unresolved V gene and leave the rest unexplained. The sample table lists roughly 200,000 clones, roughly four fifths of them with a count of one. The ten largest make up about 0.58% of the sample. Sequenced: PBMCs. Receptor source: a woman aged 40 to 50 in good health and CMV-seronegative.

The rearrangement joins TRBV5-6 to TRBJ2-2, with 7 bases aligning to TRBD1. The ends lost 0 bases at V and 2 bases at J; junction bases unmatched: 1. The CDR3 loop spans 15 amino acids. CDR1 and CDR2 (germline): SGHDT, YYEEEE. CDR3 in amino acids: CASSLGQGNTGELFF. In DNA, the CDR3 is TGTGCCAGCAGCTTGGGACAGGGTAACACCGGGGAGCTGTTTTTT.

There are a few counts of this clone. V and J are TRBV12-5 and TRBJ2-1; perhaps TRBD2 as D (6 bases). Between the trimmed V and J ends, which lost 3 bases and 7 bases, there was a span of 25 bases. This CDR3 has 18 residues. Germline V gene sequence: CDR1 LGHNT, CDR2 FRNRAP. The chain's CDR3 is CASGFLTSGDPKGNEQFF. Written as DNA, the CDR3 is TGTGCTAGTGGTTTCCTCACCTCGGGGGATCCTAAGGGGAATGAGCAGTTCTTC.

V is TRBV10-3 and J is TRBJ2-7; a possible D gene is TRBD2 (5 bases). Trimming removed 10 bases from V and 3 bases from J, with 16 bases in between. From germline, CDR1 is ENHRY and CDR2 SYGVKD. The length of the CDR3 is 13 residues. The CDR3 DNA sequence: TGTGCCAGCTCCCCGGCTGCGGGCTACGAGCAGTACTTC. Amino acids: CASSPAAGYEQYF.

This sequence joins TRBV5-1 and TRBJ1-1; D perhaps matches TRBD1 (5 bases). Germline loops: CDR1 SGHRS, CDR2 YFSETQ. This CDR3 has 14 amino acids. With 5 bases removed from V and 1 base from J, the gap between germline ends came to 12 bases. As DNA, the CDR3 is TGCGCCAGCAGTAATAGGGGAAAGAACACTGAAGCTTTCTTT. Residues: CASSNRGKNTEAFF.

This sequence joins TRBV19 and TRBJ1-5, with 7 positions matching TRBD1. Germline lookup yields CDR1 LNHDA and CDR2 SQIVND (reference sequence). With V trimmed by 8 bases and J by 7 bases, 20 bases remained unmatched. The CDR3 loop spans 17 amino acids. The CDR3 spells CASASVLGQVGRQPQHF. The DNA for the CDR3 is TGTGCCAGTGCCTCAGTCTTAGGACAGGTAGGACGGCAGCCCCAGCATTTT.

The chain uses TRBV7-9 and TRBJ1-1; D gene unclear. There are 13 residues in the CDR3. V lost 1 base to trimming and J lost 9 bases, with 12 bases between them. Germline loops: CDR1 SEHNR, CDR2 FQNEAQ (reference sequence). CDR3 amino acids: CASSLEGRVKAFF. CDR3 coding DNA: TGTGCCAGCAGCTTAGAAGGGAGGGTGAAAGCTTTCTTT.

The chain carries TRBV9 and TRBJ2-1; 10 nucleotides align to TRBD2. Germline values: CDR1 SGDLS, CDR2 YYNGEE. This CDR3 has 14 residues. V trimming: 3 bases; J trimming: 7 bases; junction bases outside the gene matches: 4. The CDR3: CASSATSGPNEQFF. The DNA for the CDR3 is TGTGCCAGCAGCGCGACTAGCGGGCCTAATGAGCAGTTCTTC. The full variable domain, in which reference TRBV9 and TRBJ2-1 provide the parts outside the CDR3, is DSGVTQTPKHLITATGQRVTLRCSPRSGDLSVYWYQQSLDQGLQFLIQYYNGEERAKGNILERFSAQQFPDLHSELNLSSLELGDSALYFCASSATSGPNEQFFGPGTRLTVL.

The CDR3 DNA follows: TGTGCCTGGAGTCCTCCGGGGAGGAACTATGGCTACACCTTC. Protein sequence: CAWSPPGRNYGYTF. J is TRBJ1-2 and V is TRBV30; the D is unclear. V was cut by 2 bases and J by 2 bases, with 12 bases left in between. CDR1 is GTSNPN, CDR2 SVGIG, per germline (reference sequence). CDR3 length: 14 residues.

The chain uses TRBV18 and TRBJ2-2; D unclear. The CDR3 sequence is 13 residues long. From germline, CDR1 is KGHSH and CDR2 LQKENI. Trimming pared 0 bases from V and 4 bases from J, leaving 3 bases between. CDR3 in DNA: TGTGCCAGCTCACCACCGAGCACCGGGGAGCTGTTTTTT. It specifies CASSPPSTGELFF.

This clone was counted between two and nine times. This chain uses TRBV7-9 with TRBJ1-2; D possibly corresponds to TRBD1 (6 bases). Trimming pared 0 bases from V and 4 bases from J, leaving 15 bases between. This CDR3 spans 16 amino acids. CDR1 and CDR2 (germline): SEHNR, FQNEAQ (reference sequence). This CDR3 reads CASSLAPTGTVYGYTF. The CDR3 nucleotides read TGTGCCAGCAGCTTAGCCCCGACAGGAACCGTCTATGGCTACACCTTC.

The chain links TRBV18 to TRBJ2-2; 11 bases map to TRBD2. The junction had 2 bases not matched to a gene; V was cut back by 4 bases and J by 7 bases. The CDR3 runs 14 residues. Germline V gene sequence: CDR1 KGHSH, CDR2 LQKENI. The CDR3, as DNA: TGTGCCAGCTCACAAGGACTAGCGGGCGGGGAGCTGTTTTTT. This encodes CASSQGLAGGELFF.

This clone showed up just a few times. The V gene is TRBV7-9, the J gene TRBJ2-2; the D is unclear. The CDR3 consists of 13 residues. CDR1 is SEHNR and CDR2 is FQNEAQ in the germline V gene (reference sequence). The V end lost 0 bases, the J end lost 7 bases, and 6 bases lay between the germline ends. This CDR3 reads CASSLANGGELFF. The CDR3, as DNA: TGTGCCAGCAGCTTAGCGAACGGCGGGGAGCTGTTTTTT.

The chain joins TRBV7-2 to TRBJ1-2; a possible D gene is TRBD1 (5 bases). The CDR3 runs 13 residues. Deletions cut 7 bases from V and 2 bases from J, with 11 bases between. Germline V CDR1 and CDR2: SGHTA, FQGNSA. The CDR3 loop is CASIPPGNYGYTF. The CDR3 DNA is TGTGCCAGCATCCCTCCAGGGAACTATGGCTACACCTTC.

The chain employs TRBV2 and TRBJ2-5; possibly TRBD1 for D (6 bases). The CDR3 contains 12 residues. Trimming removed 11 bases from V and 2 bases from J, with 12 bases in between. CDR1 is SNHLY, CDR2 FYNNEI, per germline. CDR3 DNA: TGTGCCGGTAGGGACAATCAAGAGACCCAGTACTTC. Its protein product is CAGRDNQETQYF.

The chain links TRBV14 to TRBJ2-3; perhaps TRBD2 as D (6 bases). Germline V gene sequence: CDR1 SGHDN, CDR2 FVKESK. The CDR3 is made up of 14 amino acids. V lost 0 bases to trimming and J lost 4 bases, with 8 bases between them. The CDR3 DNA is TGTGCCAGCAGCCAAGACTCGGGGGCAGATACGCAGTATTTT. The encoded protein is CASSQDSGADTQYF.

The chain couples TRBV5-1 to TRBJ1-3, with D possibly TRBD1 on 6 matching bases. Trimming left V 1 base short and J 4 bases short, with 9 bases between. The germline V gene encodes CDR1 SGHRS and CDR2 YFSETQ. The CDR3 runs 14 residues. Here the CDR3 DNA reads TGCGCCAGCAGCTTGTCGACAGGAGGAAACACCATATATTTT. Amino acid sequence: CASSLSTGGNTIYF.

The chain has TRBV4-3 and TRBJ1-1; D is unclear. The ends were cut back, 0 bases at V and 1 base at J, with 9 bases in the middle. The CDR3 sequence is 15 residues long. The germline V gene encodes CDR1 LGHNA and CDR2 YSLEER. The CDR3 spells CASSQENRQNTEAFF. CDR3 nucleotide sequence: TGCGCCAGCAGCCAAGAGAACAGACAGAACACTGAAGCTTTCTTT.

This sequence joins TRBV19 and TRBJ1-2; D is undetermined. Germline CDR1 is LNHDA and CDR2 is SQIVND (reference sequence). V lost 6 bases to trimming and J lost 6 bases, with 23 bases between them. This CDR3 has 16 residues. For the CDR3, the DNA is TGTGCCAGTAGCCCAAGATTTAGCGCGTGGGGAAATGGCTACACCTTC. This sequence encodes CASSPRFSAWGNGYTF.

This clone has a single count. This chain uses TRBV11-3 with TRBJ1-2, with 8 positions matching TRBD1. The trim removed 1 base at V and 3 bases at J, leaving 7 bases unmatched. Looked up from germline, CDR1 is SGHNT and CDR2 is YENEEA. This CDR3 is built from 16 residues. The CDR3 nucleotides read TGTGCCAGCAGCTTAGCCCCGGGACAGGCCCACTATGGCTACACCTTC. This sequence encodes CASSLAPGQAHYGYTF.

The chain uses TRBV7-8 and TRBJ1-5; D may be TRBD1 (6 bases). The germline V gene encodes CDR1 SGHVS and CDR2 FQNEAQ. V lost 6 bases and J lost 6, with 18 bases in between. This CDR3 comprises 15 residues. The CDR3 DNA reads TGTGCCAGCAGTCAATCCGACAGGACGGGTCAGCCCCAGCATTTT. As protein: CASSQSDRTGQPQHF.

The chain uses TRBV2 and TRBJ2-1; D is possibly TRBD1 (5 bases). Trimming pared 0 bases from V and 8 bases from J, leaving 11 bases between. The germline CDR1 and CDR2 sequences are SNHLY and FYNNEI. The CDR3 sequence is 14 residues long. The CDR3 coding sequence is TGTGCCAGCAGTGAAGCGGGGCCGGGTCATGAGCAGTTCTTC. As protein: CASSEAGPGHEQFF.

This clone came up a few times. The chain uses TRBV6-5 and TRBJ2-1; TRBD1 agrees at 8 bases. Per the germline V gene, CDR1 is MNHEY and CDR2 is SVGAGI. The CDR3 covers 15 residues. V was pared by 6 bases and J by 8 bases, with 12 bases of the junction left unmatched. The DNA for the CDR3 is TGTGCCAGCAGCTCCCGGGACAGGTCGGGGGATGAGCAGTTCTTC. Residues: CASSSRDRSGDEQFF.

The chain carries TRBV30 and TRBJ1-2; the match to TRBD1 covers 9 bases. In germline, CDR1 is GTSNPN, CDR2 SVGIG (reference sequence). V lost 0 bases, J lost 0 bases, and 5 bases stayed unmatched. This CDR3 contains 16 residues. CDR3 amino acids: CAWSVRTGDTNYGYTF. CDR3 DNA: TGTGCCTGGAGTGTCAGGACAGGGGATACTAACTATGGCTACACCTTC.

The CDR3 DNA reads TGTGCCAGCTCGCTGGGCGGGGGGGCTTACGAGCAGTACTTC. This gives the protein CASSLGGGAYEQYF. This sequence joins TRBV11-1 and TRBJ2-7, with 9 bases matching TRBD2. The CDR3 contains 14 residues. With 8 bases clipped from V and 4 bases from J, the junction kept 9 bases outside the gene matches. Germline V gene lookup returns CDR1 SGHAT and CDR2 FQDESV (reference sequence).

J is TRBJ2-7 and V is TRBV7-2; D gene unclear. V lost 2 bases and J lost 3, with 14 bases in between. The CDR3 is 15 residues long. Germline CDR1 reads SGHTA; CDR2 reads FQGNSA. CDR3 DNA sequence: TGTGCCAGCAGCTTAACGGTCCAATTTAGCTACGAGCAGTACTTC. Translation gives CASSLTVQFSYEQYF. Supplemented by reference TRBV7-2 and TRBJ2-7, the full variable domain reads GAGVSQSPSNKVTEKGKDVELRCDPISGHTALYWYRQSLGQGLEFLIYFQGNSAPDKSGLPSDRFSAERTGGSVSTLTIQRTQQEDSAVYLCASSLTVQFSYEQYFGPGTRLTVT.

This chain uses TRBV11-1 with TRBJ2-2; 7 bases line up with TRBD1. The germline V gene has CDR1 SGHAT and CDR2 FQDESV (reference sequence). The V gene end was trimmed by 5 bases and the J gene end by 4 bases; junction bases not matched to a gene: 10. There are 16 residues in the CDR3. The CDR3 sequence: CASSPVTGATTGELFF. CDR3 nucleotide sequence: TGTGCCAGCAGCCCTGTCACAGGGGCTACCACCGGGGAGCTGTTTTTT.

The DNA of the CDR3 is TGTGCCAGCAGTTTGGGCGGGGCAGCCTACAATGAGCAGTTCTTC. Its protein is CASSLGGAAYNEQFF. This chain joins TRBV27 and TRBJ2-1; possible D gene TRBD2, 6 bases. Germline CDR1 MNHEY, CDR2 SMNVEV (reference sequence). Trimming pared 3 bases from V and 2 bases from J, leaving 11 bases between. The CDR3 has 15 amino acids.

The V call is TRBV5-5, the J call TRBJ1-1; a weak D match, TRBD1 (6 bases). This CDR3 region has 16 residues. V was pared by 0 bases and J by 2 bases, with 14 bases between. The germline CDR1 and CDR2 sequences are SGHKS and YYEKEE (reference sequence). As DNA, the CDR3 is TGTGCCAGCAGCTTGGCCGGGGGGGCGATTAACACTGAAGCTTTCTTT. Translating gives CASSLAGGAINTEAFF. The full variable domain, completed using reference TRBV5-5 and TRBJ1-1, is DAGVTQSPTHLIKTRGQQVTLRCSPISGHKSVSWYQQVLGQGPQFIFQYYEKEERGRGNFPDRFSARQFPNYSSELNVNALLLGDSALYLCASSLAGGAINTEAFFGQGTRLTVV.

This clone has a handful of counts. CDR3 DNA: TGTGCCAGCAGCCTAGCGGGGGTCAACTACAATGAGCAGTTCTTC. Residues: CASSLAGVNYNEQFF. The V and J genes are TRBV5-6 and TRBJ2-1; 10 nucleotides agree with TRBD2. The CDR3 runs to 15 residues. The junction had 4 bases not matched to a gene; V was cut back by 4 bases and J by 3 bases. Germline values: CDR1 SGHDT, CDR2 YYEEEE.

This clone was seen only a few times. This chain uses TRBV6-5 with TRBJ1-5; D gene uncertain. Trimming cost V 1 base and J 4 bases, with 5 bases left between them. This CDR3 is 13 amino acids long. Looked up from germline, CDR1 is MNHEY and CDR2 is SVGAGI. CDR3 loop: CASSYLENQPQHF. In DNA form, the CDR3 reads TGTGCCAGCAGTTACTTGGAGAATCAGCCCCAGCATTTT.